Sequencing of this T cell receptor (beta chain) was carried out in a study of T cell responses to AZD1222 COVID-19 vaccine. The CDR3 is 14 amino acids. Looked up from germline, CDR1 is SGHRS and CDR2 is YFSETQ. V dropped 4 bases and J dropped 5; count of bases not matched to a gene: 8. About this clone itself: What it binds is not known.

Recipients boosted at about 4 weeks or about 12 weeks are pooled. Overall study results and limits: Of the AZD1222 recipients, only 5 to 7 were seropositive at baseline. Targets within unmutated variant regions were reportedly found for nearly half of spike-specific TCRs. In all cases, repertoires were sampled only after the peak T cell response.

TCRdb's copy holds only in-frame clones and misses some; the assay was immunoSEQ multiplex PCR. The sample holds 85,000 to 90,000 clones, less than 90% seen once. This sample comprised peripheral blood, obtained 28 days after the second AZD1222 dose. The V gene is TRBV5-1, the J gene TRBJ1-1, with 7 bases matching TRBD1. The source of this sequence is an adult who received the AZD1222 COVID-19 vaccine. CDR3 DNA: TGCGCCAGCAGCCACGGACAGGAGGGGACTGAAGCTTTCTTT. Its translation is CASSHGQEGTEAFF.